These 16 T cell receptor beta chains originate from one sample sequenced in a study of blood T cell repertoires in COVID-19. Profiling relied on immunoSEQ multiplex PCR, and the TCRdb table lists in-frame clones only, not all of them. The table shows 150,000 to 200,000 clones, with roughly 80% occurring only once. Specimen: PBMCs or T cells enriched from blood (not recorded which). The receptors shown here come from a woman aged 40 to 55 with acute COVID-19.

This chain joins TRBV5-5 and TRBJ2-3, with 16 bases identical to TRBD2. The CDR3 sequence is 16 residues long. Germline V CDR1 and CDR2: SGHKS, YYEKEE (reference sequence). V shed 4 bases, J shed 4 bases, and the junction held 3 bases outside the gene matches. The CDR3 sequence: CASSGTSGRVADTQYF. In DNA form, the CDR3 reads TGTGCCAGCAGCGGGACTAGCGGGAGGGTCGCAGATACGCAGTATTTT.

V gene TRBV6-9 combines with J gene TRBJ1-5, with 7 bases that match TRBD1. Germline-derived CDR1 and CDR2 are MNHGY and SVAAGI. There are 12 residues in the CDR3. After removal of 11 bases from V and 6 bases from J, the junction contained 7 bases not matched to a gene. Here the CDR3 DNA reads TGTGCCCGTTGGACAGGCGGTCAGCCCCAGCATTTT. It is translated as CARWTGGQPQHF.

J is TRBJ1-1 and V is TRBV11-3; D remains ambiguous. Trimming cost V 0 bases and J 4 bases, with 6 bases left between them. Germline loops: CDR1 SGHNT, CDR2 YENEEA. The CDR3 contains 13 residues. The CDR3 here is CASSLDQITEAFF. CDR3 DNA sequence: TGTGCCAGCAGCTTAGATCAAATCACTGAAGCTTTCTTT.

The rearrangement links TRBV10-3 to TRBJ2-2; D is ambiguous. V was clipped by 2 bases and J by 2 bases, with 6 bases between them. Germline V gene sequence: CDR1 ENHRY, CDR2 SYGVKD. There are 14 residues in the CDR3. The CDR3 sequence is CAISENSNTGELFF. DNA of the CDR3: TGTGCCATCAGTGAGAACTCAAACACCGGGGAGCTGTTTTTT.

The CDR3 bases are TGTGCCAGCAGTTTAGCAGGGGGGCTTTATGGCTACACCTTC. Translated, it gives CASSLAGGLYGYTF. This chain uses TRBV27 with TRBJ1-2; 7 nucleotides agree with TRBD1. The CDR3 sequence is 14 residues long. J gave up 5 bases and V 2 bases, and 5 bases lay outside the gene matches. The germline gives CDR1 MNHEY, CDR2 SMNVEV (reference sequence).

The gene calls are TRBV5-8 and TRBJ1-5, with a weak D call TRBD1 (6 bases). Trimming removed 0 bases at V and 4 bases at J, with 11 bases between. CDR3 length: 15 residues. Germline CDR1 is SGHTS and CDR2 is YDEGEE. The CDR3 sequence is CASSLAGTSNQPQHF. Here the CDR3 DNA reads TGTGCCAGCAGCTTGGCCGGGACAAGTAATCAGCCCCAGCATTTT. The variable domain in full, with the rest retrieved from reference TRBV5-8 and TRBJ1-5, is EAGVTQSPTHLIKTRGQQATLRCSPISGHTSVYWYQQALGLGLQFLLWYDEGEERNRGNFPPRFSGRQFPNYSSELNVNALELEDSALYLCASSLAGTSNQPQHFGDGTRLSIL.

The rearrangement uses TRBV12-5 and TRBJ2-1; 8 bases are shared with TRBD2. The CDR3 extends over 17 amino acids. The germline V gene encodes CDR1 LGHNT and CDR2 FRNRAP. Trimming took 2 bases from V and 8 from J; bases not matched to a gene: 14. The CDR3 is CASGLLKGLGRSYEQFF. CDR3 in DNA: TGTGCTAGTGGTTTGTTAAAGGGACTAGGGCGTAGCTATGAGCAGTTCTTC.

The chain employs TRBV2 and TRBJ1-1; the D is unclear. Germline CDR1 is SNHLY and CDR2 is FYNNEI. Trimming removed 5 bases from V and 6 bases from J, with 13 bases in between. The CDR3 spans 13 residues. This CDR3 is CASSQLGIAEAFF. The CDR3 DNA sequence: TGTGCCAGCAGTCAACTGGGCATTGCTGAAGCTTTCTTT.

This clone was recorded only once. This chain connects TRBV7-9 to TRBJ2-5; D is uncertain. The germline V gene encodes CDR1 SEHNR and CDR2 FQNEAQ (reference sequence). This CDR3 has 14 amino acids. V gave up 2 bases and J gave up 4 bases, with 11 bases separating them. The CDR3 nucleotides are TGTGCCAGCAGCTTACGGGTCGAGACAGAGACCCAGTACTTC. Its protein product is CASSLRVETETQYF.

J is TRBJ2-1 and V is TRBV19, with 7 bases fitting TRBD2. Germline loops: CDR1 LNHDA, CDR2 SQIVND (reference sequence). The CDR3 has 17 residues. Trimming removed 7 bases from V and 1 base from J; junction bases left unmatched: 13. The CDR3 DNA follows: TGTGCCAGTACCCCACGGGCGAGCGGGGAATCCTACAATGAGCAGTTCTTC. Protein: CASTPRASGESYNEQFF.

The chain combines TRBV5-1 with TRBJ1-1, with TRBD1 matching over 12 bases. The V gene end was trimmed by 4 bases and the J gene end by 5 bases; junction bases not matched to a gene: 6. Germline CDR1 reads SGHRS; CDR2 reads YFSETQ. CDR3 size: 15 residues. The CDR3 nucleotides are TGCGCCAGCAGCGGGGGACAGGGGGCAGGGACTGAAGCTTTCTTT. This codes for CASSGGQGAGTEAFF.

V gene TRBV3-1 (or the pseudogene TRBV3-2) combines with J gene TRBJ2-7, with D perhaps TRBD1 (6 bases). Germline CDR1 LGHDT, CDR2 YNNKEL (reference sequence). V was cut by 2 bases and J by 4 bases, with 9 bases left in between. The CDR3 runs to 13 residues. CDR3 bases: TGTGCCAGCAGCCAAAAAGGGGGATACGAGCAGTACTTC. Amino acids: CASSQKGGYEQYF.

The chain joins TRBV18 to TRBJ2-3, with D tentatively TRBD1 (6 bases). The CDR3 covers 18 residues. Trimming removed 3 bases from V and 2 bases from J, with 21 bases in between. From germline, CDR1 is KGHSH and CDR2 LQKENI. CDR3 amino acids: CASSPLGQTTQLTDTQYF. The CDR3 DNA follows: TGTGCCAGCTCACCCTTGGGACAAACTACACAACTCACAGATACGCAGTATTTT.

The genes are TRBV7-3 and TRBJ1-2; possible D gene TRBD1, 5 bases. The germline V gene encodes CDR1 SGHTA and CDR2 FQGTGA. V was shortened by 5 bases and J by 4 bases, with 14 bases between the two germline ends. The CDR3 runs 14 residues. CDR3 bases: TGTGCCAGCAGCCTCGGGGGGAGCTCCTATGGCTACACCTTC. This translates into CASSLGGSSYGYTF.

This clone was seen a single time. The CDR3 DNA reads as TGTGCCATCATGCGGGAAAACACCATATATTTT. It encodes CAIMRENTIYF. The chain recombines TRBV10-3 with TRBJ1-3; D gene ambiguous. CDR3 size: 11 residues. Trimming shortened V by 7 bases and J by 6 bases, and 7 bases separated the two germline ends. The germline gives CDR1 ENHRY, CDR2 SYGVKD.

The CDR3 DNA reads as TGTGCCAGCAGTGAAAAATCCCGGACTAGTTACAATGAGCAGTTCTTC. Protein product: CASSEKSRTSYNEQFF. This sequence joins TRBV6-1 and TRBJ2-1; 7 bases agree with TRBD2. Losses at the gene ends were 2 bases for V and 4 bases for J; bases not matched to a gene: 8. CDR1 and CDR2 (germline): MNHNS, SASEGT. The CDR3 runs to 16 residues.